Following are 13 T cell receptor beta chains from one sample sequenced in a study of blood T cell repertoires in COVID-19. Measured with immunoSEQ multiplex PCR; TCRdb has only the in-frame clones, and not every one. The profile shows some 140,000 clones, 80% to 90% of them singletons. Input material: PBMCs or T cells enriched from blood (not recorded which). These receptors all come from a man aged 35 to 55 with acute COVID-19.

The chain uses TRBV5-1 and TRBJ2-1; D uncertain. CDR3 length: 14 residues. Trimming stripped 1 base from V and 6 bases from J, with 11 bases between. The germline V gene encodes CDR1 SGHRS and CDR2 YFSETQ. CDR3 loop: CASSLWLVSNEQFF. CDR3 in DNA: TGCGCCAGCAGCTTGTGGCTAGTCTCCAATGAGCAGTTCTTC.

This chain connects TRBV5-8 to TRBJ2-2, with D hard to call. CDR1 is SGHTS and CDR2 is YDEGEE in the germline V gene. This CDR3 is built from 16 residues. The germline V and J ends were trimmed by 0 bases and 6 bases, with 15 bases remaining between them. The CDR3 region is CASSLVLNYAPGELFF. In DNA form, the CDR3 reads TGTGCCAGCAGCTTGGTTTTAAACTACGCTCCCGGGGAGCTGTTTTTT.

The rearrangement uses TRBV2 and TRBJ1-2; perhaps TRBD1 as D (5 bases). The CDR3 sequence is 14 residues long. V was cut by 6 bases and J by 1 base, with 12 bases left in between. Germline V gene sequence: CDR1 SNHLY, CDR2 FYNNEI. Here the CDR3 reads CASSHRLLNYGYTF. DNA of the CDR3: TGTGCCAGCAGCCACAGGCTGCTTAACTATGGCTACACCTTC. Full variable domain (outside the CDR3, taken from reference TRBV2 and TRBJ1-2): EPEVTQTPSHQVTQMGQEVILRCVPISNHLYFYWYRQILGQKVEFLVSFYNNEISEKSEIFDDQFSVERPDGSNFTLKIRSTKLEDSAMYFCASSHRLLNYGYTFGSGTRLTVV.

The chain employs TRBV6-5 and TRBJ2-3; no firm D call. V was cut by 8 bases and J by 0 bases, with 9 bases left in between. CDR3 size: 13 residues. CDR1 is MNHEY, CDR2 SVGAGI, per germline. CDR3 DNA sequence: TGTGCCAGCCAGATTTCTAGCACAGATACGCAGTATTTT. This translates into CASQISSTDTQYF.

This clone has a single count. The CDR3 sequence is CASSGALGLPEAFF. The CDR3 DNA reads TGTGCCAGTAGTGGGGCTTTGGGGCTGCCTGAAGCTTTCTTT. The chain combines TRBV19 with TRBJ1-1, with D possibly matching TRBD1 (5 bases). Per the germline V gene, CDR1 is LNHDA and CDR2 is SQIVND (reference sequence). This CDR3 comprises 14 residues. Trimming stripped 5 bases from V and 6 bases from J, with 16 bases between. The variable domain in full, with the rest retrieved from reference TRBV19 and TRBJ1-1, is DGGITQSPKYLFRKEGQNVTLSCEQNLNHDAMYWYRQDPGQGLRLIYYSQIVNDFQKGDIAEGYSVSREKKESFPLTVTSAQKNPTAFYLCASSGALGLPEAFFGQGTRLTVV.

In this sample, this clone turned up once. This chain connects TRBV7-9 to TRBJ2-5, with D maybe TRBD1 (6 bases). V lost 1 base and J 5 bases, leaving 14 bases between the germline ends. This CDR3 spans 15 amino acids. CDR1 and CDR2 from the germline V gene are SEHNR and FQNEAQ (reference sequence). The CDR3 loop reads CASSLVRAGEETQYF. CDR3 DNA sequence: TGTGCCAGCAGCTTAGTTAGGGCAGGGGAGGAGACCCAGTACTTC.

This clone was counted between two and nine times. The chain is built from TRBV9 and TRBJ2-7; 8 nucleotides line up with TRBD1. There are 15 residues in the CDR3. V trimming: 0 bases; J trimming: 3 bases; junction bases outside the gene matches: 5. Germline CDR1 SGDLS, CDR2 YYNGEE. For the CDR3, the DNA is TGTGCCAGCAGCGTAGATCCGACAGGGGTCTACGAGCAGTACTTC. This codes for CASSVDPTGVYEQYF.

The V call is TRBV23-1, the J call TRBJ2-1; 7 bases map to TRBD2. TRBV23-1 is flagged as an ORF with uncertain function. The CDR3 runs 16 residues. V shed 2 bases, J shed 1 base, and the junction held 5 bases outside the gene matches. CDR3 amino acids: CASSQRRGDSYNEQFF. The CDR3 region has the DNA TGCGCCAGCAGTCAACGACGGGGGGATTCCTACAATGAGCAGTTCTTC.

The chain carries TRBV6-5 and TRBJ1-6; D call uncertain. The germline V and J ends were trimmed by 2 bases and 8 bases, with 7 bases remaining between them. The CDR3 has 13 residues. CDR1 and CDR2 (germline): MNHEY, SVGAGI. CDR3 nucleotides: TGTGCCAGCAGTTACGGGGAGGATTCACCCCTCCACTTT. It translates to CASSYGEDSPLHF.

The J gene is TRBJ1-1, the V gene TRBV19; the match to TRBD1 covers 7 bases. The CDR3 runs to 17 residues. V lost 4 bases to trimming and J lost 2 bases; unmatched junction nucleotides: 13. Germline V gene data show CDR1 as LNHDA and CDR2 as SQIVND (reference sequence). The CDR3 nucleotides read TGTGCCAGTAGTACCTTGGGACGGACAGGATCCAACACTGAAGCTTTCTTT. Amino acid sequence: CASSTLGRTGSNTEAFF.

The chain links TRBV4-2 to TRBJ1-2, with D uncertain. The germline CDR1 and CDR2 sequences are LGHNA and YNFKEQ. The CDR3 extends over 12 amino acids. Trimming removed 4 bases at V and 13 bases at J, with 16 bases between. As DNA, the CDR3 is TGTGCCAGCAGCCTCCGTGACAAGGATGCCACCTTC. Encoded protein: CASSLRDKDATF.

The chain uses TRBV6-1 and TRBJ2-7; D is undetermined. V lost 2 bases to trimming and J lost 0 bases, with 11 bases between them. Germline assignment: CDR1 MNHNS and CDR2 SASEGT. The CDR3 is 15 residues long. The CDR3 DNA sequence: TGTGCCAGCAGTGAAAGTCTTGTCAGCTCCTACGAGCAGTACTTC. Its protein product is CASSESLVSSYEQYF.

The rearrangement uses TRBV4-2 and TRBJ1-2; D is uncertain. V lost 3 bases and J 2 bases, leaving 7 bases between the germline ends. This CDR3 is 13 amino acids long. The germline V gene encodes CDR1 LGHNA and CDR2 YNFKEQ. CDR3 region: CASSQEENYGYTF. The CDR3 DNA is TGTGCCAGCAGCCAGGAGGAGAACTATGGCTACACCTTC.